Reported below is one TCR beta chain. This record belongs to a study of shared T cell receptors in the human thymus. The CDR3 has 13 residues. From germline, CDR1 is SGHVS and CDR2 FNYEAQ. With V trimmed by 5 bases and J by 5 bases, 3 bases remained unmatched. The method was immunoSEQ multiplex PCR; TCRdb's version includes in-frame clones alone and lacks a portion of them. The sample yields almost 550,000 clones, 78% seen once. The same data also went into a second study, on human thymus T cells. That report adds: Corrective cardiac operations yielded the resected thymus tissue.

Sequenced sample: thymocytes. The V and J genes are TRBV7-6 and TRBJ2-7; 10 nucleotides agree with TRBD1. This TCR was recovered from a boy in the first two years of life with a congenital heart defect. CDR3 sequence reads: CASSRTGGNEQYF. CDR3 nucleotide sequence: TGTGCCAGCAGCCGGACAGGGGGAAACGAGCAGTACTTC.